Described below is a single TCR beta chain sequence and its context. The source of the sample is a study of control samples from healthy donors and cancer patients. Using immunoSEQ multiplex PCR, the repertoire was profiled, and TCRdb retains in-frame clones only, with some absent. Among about 84,000 clones listed, approximately 82% were seen once. The germline V and J ends were trimmed by 6 bases and 7 bases, with 16 bases remaining between them. Germline assignment: CDR1 SNHLY and CDR2 FYNNEI. This CDR3 spans 14 amino acids. The material sequenced was PBMCs. This sequence originates from a man aged 55 to 70 with head and neck cancer. The chain has TRBV2 and TRBJ1-5; D ambiguous. The CDR3 region is CASSSGEARQPQHF. CDR3 coding DNA: TGTGCCAGCAGCTCCGGGGAGGCGCGGCAGCCCCAGCATTTT.